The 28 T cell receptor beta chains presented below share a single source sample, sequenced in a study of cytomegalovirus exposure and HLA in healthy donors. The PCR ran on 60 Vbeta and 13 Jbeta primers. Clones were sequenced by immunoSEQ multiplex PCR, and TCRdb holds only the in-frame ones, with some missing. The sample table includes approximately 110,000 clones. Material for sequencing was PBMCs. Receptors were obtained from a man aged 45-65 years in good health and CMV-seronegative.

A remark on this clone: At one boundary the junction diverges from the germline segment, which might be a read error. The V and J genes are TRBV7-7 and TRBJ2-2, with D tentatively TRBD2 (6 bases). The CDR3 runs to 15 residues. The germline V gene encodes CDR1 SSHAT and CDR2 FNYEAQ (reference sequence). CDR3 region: CASSPLGSLTGELFF. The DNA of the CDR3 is TGTGCTAGCAGCCCCCTCGGGAGTTTAACCGGGGAGCTGTTTTTT.

In DNA form, the CDR3 reads TGTGCCAGCTCACCACTAGACAGATCCCCAGCTTTCTTT. Translated, it gives CASSPLDRSPAFF. This chain joins TRBV18 and TRBJ1-1; D might be TRBD1 (5 bases). The germline V and J ends were trimmed by 1 base and 10 bases, with 13 bases remaining between them. The CDR3 runs 13 residues. CDR1 and CDR2 from the germline V gene are KGHSH and LQKENI.

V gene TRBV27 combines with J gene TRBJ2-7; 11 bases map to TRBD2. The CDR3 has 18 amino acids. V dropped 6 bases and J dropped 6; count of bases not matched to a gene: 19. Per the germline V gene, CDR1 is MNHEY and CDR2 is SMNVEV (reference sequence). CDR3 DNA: TGTGCCAGCAGCCCCTTCGGAAGGATAGCGGGAGGGCCGGGCGAGCAGTACTTC. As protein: CASSPFGRIAGGPGEQYF.

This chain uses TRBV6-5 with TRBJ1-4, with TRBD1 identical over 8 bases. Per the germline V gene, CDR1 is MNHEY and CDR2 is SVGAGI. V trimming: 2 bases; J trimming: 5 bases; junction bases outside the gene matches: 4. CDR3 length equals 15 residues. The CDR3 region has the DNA TGTGCCAGCAGTTACGACAGGGGAGAGAATGAAAAACTGTTTTTT. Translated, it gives CASSYDRGENEKLFF.

This CDR3 reads CASSLGGVGTEAFF. In DNA form, the CDR3 reads TGTGCCAGCAGCTTAGGGGGGGTAGGCACTGAAGCTTTCTTT. The V call is TRBV7-2, the J call TRBJ1-1; D might be TRBD1 (5 bases). CDR1 and CDR2 (germline): SGHTA, FQGNSA. With 1 base removed from V and 4 bases from J, the gap between germline ends came to 10 bases. CDR3 length: 14 amino acids.

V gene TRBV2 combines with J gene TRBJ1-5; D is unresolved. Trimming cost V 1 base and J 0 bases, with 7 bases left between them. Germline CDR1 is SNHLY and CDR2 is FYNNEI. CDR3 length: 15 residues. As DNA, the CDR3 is TGTGCCAGCAGTGAAGACGGGTATAGCAATCAGCCCCAGCATTTT. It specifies CASSEDGYSNQPQHF.

This chain's CDR3 is CASSSGTADTQYF. Written as DNA, the CDR3 is TGTGCCAGCTCCTCAGGGACAGCTGATACGCAGTATTTT. V gene TRBV18 combines with J gene TRBJ2-3; 7 positions agree with TRBD1. V was pared by 6 bases and J by 6 bases, with 6 bases of the junction left unmatched. This CDR3 has 13 amino acids. Per the germline V gene, CDR1 is KGHSH and CDR2 is LQKENI.

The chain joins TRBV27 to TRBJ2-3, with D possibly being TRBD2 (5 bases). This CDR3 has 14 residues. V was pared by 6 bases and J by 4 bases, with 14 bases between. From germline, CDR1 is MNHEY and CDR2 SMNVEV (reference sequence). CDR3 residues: CASSRSGVPDTQYF. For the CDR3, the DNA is TGTGCCAGCAGCCGAAGCGGCGTCCCAGATACGCAGTATTTT.

The CDR3 bases are TGTGCCAGCAGCTTGGAGAGCTACAATGAGCAGTTCTTC. Its translation is CASSLESYNEQFF. J is TRBJ2-1 and V is TRBV5-5; no firm D call. The CDR3 spans 13 residues. V was trimmed by 0 bases and J by 3 bases, leaving 4 bases between them. CDR1 is SGHKS, CDR2 YYEKEE, per germline (reference sequence). The full variable domain, completed using reference TRBV5-5 and TRBJ2-1, is DAGVTQSPTHLIKTRGQQVTLRCSPISGHKSVSWYQQVLGQGPQFIFQYYEKEERGRGNFPDRFSARQFPNYSSELNVNALLLGDSALYLCASSLESYNEQFFGPGTRLTVL.

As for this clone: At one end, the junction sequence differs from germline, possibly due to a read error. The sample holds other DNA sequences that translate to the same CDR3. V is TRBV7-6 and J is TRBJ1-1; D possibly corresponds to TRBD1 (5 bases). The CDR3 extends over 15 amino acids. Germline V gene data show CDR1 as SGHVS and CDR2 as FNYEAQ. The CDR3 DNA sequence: TGCGCCAGCAGCCAAGACAGTTCGTTGAACACTGAAGCTTTCTTT. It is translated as CASSQDSSLNTEAFF.

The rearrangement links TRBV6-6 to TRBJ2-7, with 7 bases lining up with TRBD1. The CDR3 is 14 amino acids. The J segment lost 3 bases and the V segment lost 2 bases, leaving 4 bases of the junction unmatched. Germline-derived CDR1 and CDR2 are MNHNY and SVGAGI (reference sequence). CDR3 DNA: TGTGCCAGCAGTTACGATAACAGGGGCTACGAGCAGTACTTC. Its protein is CASSYDNRGYEQYF.

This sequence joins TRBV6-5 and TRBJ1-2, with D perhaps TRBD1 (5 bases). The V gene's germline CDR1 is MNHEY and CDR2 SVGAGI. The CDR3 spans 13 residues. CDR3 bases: TGTGCGTCGAAAATGGGGCGAAACTATGGCTACACCTTC. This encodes CASKMGRNYGYTF.

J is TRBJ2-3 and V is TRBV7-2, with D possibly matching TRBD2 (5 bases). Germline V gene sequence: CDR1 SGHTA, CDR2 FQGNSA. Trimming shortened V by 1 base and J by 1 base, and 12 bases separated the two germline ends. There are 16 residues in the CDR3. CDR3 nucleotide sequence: TGTGCCAGCAGCTTAGGGGCTAGCCGAGGCACAGATACGCAGTATTTT. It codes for CASSLGASRGTDTQYF.

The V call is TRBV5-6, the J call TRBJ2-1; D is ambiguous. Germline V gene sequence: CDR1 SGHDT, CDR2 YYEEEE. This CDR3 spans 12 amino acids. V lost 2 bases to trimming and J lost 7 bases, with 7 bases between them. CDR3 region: CASSFSRNEQFF. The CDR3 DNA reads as TGTGCCAGCAGCTTTTCGCGAAATGAGCAGTTCTTC.

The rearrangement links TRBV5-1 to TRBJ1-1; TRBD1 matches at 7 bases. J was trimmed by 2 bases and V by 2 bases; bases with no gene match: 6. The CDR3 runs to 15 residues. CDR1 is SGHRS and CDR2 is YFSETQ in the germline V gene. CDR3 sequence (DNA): TGCGCCAGCAGCTTCACCGGGACAGCAAACACTGAAGCTTTCTTT. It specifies CASSFTGTANTEAFF.

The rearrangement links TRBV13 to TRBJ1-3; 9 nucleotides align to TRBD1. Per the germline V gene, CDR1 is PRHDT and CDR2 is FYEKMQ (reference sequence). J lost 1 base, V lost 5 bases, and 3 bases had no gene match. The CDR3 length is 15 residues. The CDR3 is CASSPGTGSGNTIYF. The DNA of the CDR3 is TGTGCCAGCAGCCCCGGGACAGGGTCTGGAAACACCATATATTTT.

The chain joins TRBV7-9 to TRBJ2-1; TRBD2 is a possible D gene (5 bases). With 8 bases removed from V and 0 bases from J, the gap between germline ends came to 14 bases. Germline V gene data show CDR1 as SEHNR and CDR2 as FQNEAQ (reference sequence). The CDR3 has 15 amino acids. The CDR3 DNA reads TGTGCCAGCCCACCCCAGGACTTCTCCTACAATGAGCAGTTCTTC. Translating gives CASPPQDFSYNEQFF.

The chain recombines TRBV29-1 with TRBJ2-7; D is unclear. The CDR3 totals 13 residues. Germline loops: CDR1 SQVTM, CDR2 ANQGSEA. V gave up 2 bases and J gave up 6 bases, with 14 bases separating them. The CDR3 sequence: CSVENSESTEQYF. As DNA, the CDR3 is TGCAGCGTTGAAAATTCCGAGAGTACCGAGCAGTACTTC.

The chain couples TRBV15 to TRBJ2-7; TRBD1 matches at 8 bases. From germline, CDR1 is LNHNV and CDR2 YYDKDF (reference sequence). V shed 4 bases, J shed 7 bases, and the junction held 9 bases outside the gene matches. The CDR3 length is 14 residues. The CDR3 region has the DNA TGTGCCACCAGCAAGGGACAGGCGGTTGGGGAGCAGTACTTC. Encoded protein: CATSKGQAVGEQYF.

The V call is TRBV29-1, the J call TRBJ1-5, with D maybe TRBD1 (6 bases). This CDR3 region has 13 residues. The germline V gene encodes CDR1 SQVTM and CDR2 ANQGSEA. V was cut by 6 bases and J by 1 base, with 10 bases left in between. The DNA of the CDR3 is TGCAGCGTCGGGACACAAAGCAATCAGCCCCAGCATTTT. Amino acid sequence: CSVGTQSNQPQHF.

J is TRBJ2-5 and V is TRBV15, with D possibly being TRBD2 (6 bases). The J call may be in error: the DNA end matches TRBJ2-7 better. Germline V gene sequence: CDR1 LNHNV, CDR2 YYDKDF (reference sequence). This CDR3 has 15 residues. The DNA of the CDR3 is TGTGCCACCAGCAGAGCGGGACTGCCTATGGGCGAGCAGTACTTC. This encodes CATSRAGLPMGEQYF.

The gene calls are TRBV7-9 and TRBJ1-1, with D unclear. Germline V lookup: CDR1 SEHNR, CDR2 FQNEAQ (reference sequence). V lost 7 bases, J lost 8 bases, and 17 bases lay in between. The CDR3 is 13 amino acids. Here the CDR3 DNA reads TGTGCCAGCACCCCTCTGGGAGGGAAAGAAGCTTTCTTT. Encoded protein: CASTPLGGKEAFF.

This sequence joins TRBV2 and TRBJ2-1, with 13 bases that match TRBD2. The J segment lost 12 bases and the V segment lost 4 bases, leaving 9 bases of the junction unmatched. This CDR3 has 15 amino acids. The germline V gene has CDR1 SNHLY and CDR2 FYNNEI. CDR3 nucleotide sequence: TGTGCCAGCAGTGGAACTAGCGGGAGGGCCCCAGTGCAGTTCTTC. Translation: CASSGTSGRAPVQFF.

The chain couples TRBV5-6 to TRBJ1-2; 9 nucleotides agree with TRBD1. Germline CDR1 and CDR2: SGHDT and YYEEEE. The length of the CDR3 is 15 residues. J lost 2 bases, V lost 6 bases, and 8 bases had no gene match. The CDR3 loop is CASNPEDRGNYGYTF. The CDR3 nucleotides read TGTGCCAGCAACCCGGAAGACAGGGGGAACTATGGCTACACCTTC.

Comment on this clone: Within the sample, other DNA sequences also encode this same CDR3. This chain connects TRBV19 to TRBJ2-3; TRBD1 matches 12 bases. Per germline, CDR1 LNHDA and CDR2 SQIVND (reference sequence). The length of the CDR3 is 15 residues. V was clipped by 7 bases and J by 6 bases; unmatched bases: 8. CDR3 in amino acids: CASKAGTGGIDTQYF. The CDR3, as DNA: TGTGCCAGTAAAGCCGGGACAGGGGGCATTGATACGCAGTATTTT.

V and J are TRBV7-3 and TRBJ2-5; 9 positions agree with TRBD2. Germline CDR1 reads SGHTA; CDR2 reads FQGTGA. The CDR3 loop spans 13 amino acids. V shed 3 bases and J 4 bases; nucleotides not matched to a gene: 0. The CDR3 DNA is TGTGCCAGCAGCTTGACTAGCGGAGAGACCCAGTACTTC. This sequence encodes CASSLTSGETQYF.

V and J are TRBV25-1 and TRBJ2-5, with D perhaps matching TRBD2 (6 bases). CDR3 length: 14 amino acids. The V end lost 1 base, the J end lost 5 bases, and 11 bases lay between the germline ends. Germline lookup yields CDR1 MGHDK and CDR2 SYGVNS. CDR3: CASSELEGGETQYF. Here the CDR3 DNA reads TGTGCCAGCAGTGAATTGGAGGGCGGCGAGACCCAGTACTTC.

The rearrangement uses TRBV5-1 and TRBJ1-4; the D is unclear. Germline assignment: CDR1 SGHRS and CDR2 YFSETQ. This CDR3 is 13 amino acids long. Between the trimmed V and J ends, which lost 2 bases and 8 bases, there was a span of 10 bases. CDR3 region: CASSFYPGEKLFF. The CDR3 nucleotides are TGCGCCAGCAGCTTCTACCCGGGGGAAAAACTGTTTTTT.